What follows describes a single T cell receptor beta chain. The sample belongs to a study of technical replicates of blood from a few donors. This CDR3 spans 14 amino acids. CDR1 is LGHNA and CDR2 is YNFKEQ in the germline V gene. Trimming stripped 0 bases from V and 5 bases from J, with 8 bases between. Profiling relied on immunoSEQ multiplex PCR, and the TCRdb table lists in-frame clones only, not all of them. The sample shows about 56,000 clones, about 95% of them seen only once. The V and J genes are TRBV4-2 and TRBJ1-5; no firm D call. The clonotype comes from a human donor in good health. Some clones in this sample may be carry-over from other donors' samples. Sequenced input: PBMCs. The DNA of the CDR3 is TGTGCCAGCAGCCAAGATGTAGAGGATCAGCCCCAGCATTTT. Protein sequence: CASSQDVEDQPQHF.